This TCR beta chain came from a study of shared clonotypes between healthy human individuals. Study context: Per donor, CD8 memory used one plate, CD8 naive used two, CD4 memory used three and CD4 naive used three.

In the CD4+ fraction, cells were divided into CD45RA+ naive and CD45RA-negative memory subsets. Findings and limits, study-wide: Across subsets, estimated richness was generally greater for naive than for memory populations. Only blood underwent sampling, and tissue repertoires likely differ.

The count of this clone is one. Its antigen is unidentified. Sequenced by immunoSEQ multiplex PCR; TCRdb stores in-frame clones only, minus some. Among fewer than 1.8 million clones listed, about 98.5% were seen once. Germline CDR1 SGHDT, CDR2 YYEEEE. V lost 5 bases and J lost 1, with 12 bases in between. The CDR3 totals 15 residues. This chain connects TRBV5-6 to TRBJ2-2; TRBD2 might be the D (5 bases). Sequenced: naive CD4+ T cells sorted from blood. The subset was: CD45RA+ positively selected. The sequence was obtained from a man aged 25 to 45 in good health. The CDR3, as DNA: TGTGCCAGCAGTCTGATCAGCGGGAACACCGGGGAGCTGTTTTTT. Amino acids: CASSLISGNTGELFF.